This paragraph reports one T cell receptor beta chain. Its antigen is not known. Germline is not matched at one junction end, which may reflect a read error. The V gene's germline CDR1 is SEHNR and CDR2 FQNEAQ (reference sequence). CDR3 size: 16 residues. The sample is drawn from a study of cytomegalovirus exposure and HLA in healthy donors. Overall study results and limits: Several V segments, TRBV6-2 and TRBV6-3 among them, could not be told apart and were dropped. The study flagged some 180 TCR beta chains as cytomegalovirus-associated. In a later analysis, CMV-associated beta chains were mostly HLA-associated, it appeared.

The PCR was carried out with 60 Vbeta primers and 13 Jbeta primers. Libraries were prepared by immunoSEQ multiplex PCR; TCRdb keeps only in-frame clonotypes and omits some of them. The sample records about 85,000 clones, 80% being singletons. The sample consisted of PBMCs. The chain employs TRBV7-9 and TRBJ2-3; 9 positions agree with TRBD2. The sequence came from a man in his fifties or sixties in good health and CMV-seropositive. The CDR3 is CSSSPGTSLSTDTQYF. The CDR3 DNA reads TGTTCCAGCAGCCCCGGGACTAGCCTAAGCACAGATACGCAGTATTTT.